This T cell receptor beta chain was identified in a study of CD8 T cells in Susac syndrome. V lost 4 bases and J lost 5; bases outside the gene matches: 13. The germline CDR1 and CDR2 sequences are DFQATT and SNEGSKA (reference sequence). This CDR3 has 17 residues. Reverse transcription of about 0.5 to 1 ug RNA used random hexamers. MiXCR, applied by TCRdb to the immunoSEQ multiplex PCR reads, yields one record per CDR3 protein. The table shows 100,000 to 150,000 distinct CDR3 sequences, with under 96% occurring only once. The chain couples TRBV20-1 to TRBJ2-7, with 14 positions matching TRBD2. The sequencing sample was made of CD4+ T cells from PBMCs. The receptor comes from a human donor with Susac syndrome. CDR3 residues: CSATSGLAGGRGDEQYF. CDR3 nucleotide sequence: TGCAGTGCTACCTCCGGACTAGCGGGAGGCCGCGGGGACGAGCAGTACTTC.